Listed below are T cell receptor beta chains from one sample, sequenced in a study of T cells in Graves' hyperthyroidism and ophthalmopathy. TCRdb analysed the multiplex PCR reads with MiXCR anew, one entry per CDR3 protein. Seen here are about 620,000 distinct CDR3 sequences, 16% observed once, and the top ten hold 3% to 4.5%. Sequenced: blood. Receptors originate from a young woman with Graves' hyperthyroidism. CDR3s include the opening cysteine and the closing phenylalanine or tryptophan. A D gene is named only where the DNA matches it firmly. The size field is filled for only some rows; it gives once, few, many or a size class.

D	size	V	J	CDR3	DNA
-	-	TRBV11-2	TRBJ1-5	CASSSVGNQPQHF	TGTGCCAGCAGCTCTGTAGGGAATCAGCCCCAGCATTTT
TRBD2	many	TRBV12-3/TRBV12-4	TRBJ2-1	CAVREQRANEQFF	TGTGCGGTGCGGGAGCAACGTGCGAATGAGCAGTTCTTC
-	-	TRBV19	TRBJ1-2	CASMSQQGGRNYGYTF	TGTGCCAGTATGAGCCAACAGGGAGGACGGAACTATGGCTACACCTTC
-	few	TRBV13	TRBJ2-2	CASTPGVPGELFF	TGTGCCAGCACCCCAGGAGTCCCCGGGGAGCTGTTTTTT
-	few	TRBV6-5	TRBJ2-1	CASSYQTKPQAFSYNEQFF	TGTGCCAGCAGTTACCAGACTAAGCCGCAAGCCTTCTCCTACAATGAGCAGTTCTTC
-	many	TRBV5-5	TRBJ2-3	CASSSGATTSTDTQYF	TGTGCCAGCAGCTCGGGGGCCACCACCTCCACAGATACGCAGTATTTT
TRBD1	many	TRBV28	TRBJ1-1	CASSLPGQEMAFF	TGTGCCAGCAGTTTACCGGGACAGGAGATGGCTTTCTTT
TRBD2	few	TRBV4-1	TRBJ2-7	CASSQEGPGGTYEQYF	TGCGCCAGCAGCCAAGAAGGGCCGGGAGGAACCTACGAGCAGTACTTC
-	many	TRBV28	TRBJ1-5	CASSLIQGSNQPQHF	TGTGCCAGCAGTTTGATACAGGGTAGCAATCAGCCCCAGCATTTT
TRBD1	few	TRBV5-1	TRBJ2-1	CASIRDRGHDEQFF	TGCGCCAGCATCCGGGACAGGGGGCACGATGAGCAGTTCTTC
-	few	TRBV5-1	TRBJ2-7	CASGLFSRQEQYF	TGCGCCAGCGGCCTCTTTTCGCGTCAGGAGCAGTACTTC
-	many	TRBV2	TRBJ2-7	CASSVDAYYEQYF	TGTGCCAGCAGTGTAGATGCCTACTACGAGCAGTACTTC
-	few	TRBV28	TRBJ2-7	CAIRNRGYEQYF	TGTGCCATCAGGAATCGGGGTTACGAGCAGTACTTC
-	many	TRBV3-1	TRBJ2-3	CASSRTEEDTQYF	TGTGCCAGCAGCCGTACCGAGGAGGATACGCAGTATTTT
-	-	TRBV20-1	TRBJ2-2	CSATNALTASGSTGELFF	TGCAGTGCTACTAATGCCCTGACTGCAAGTGGGAGCACCGGGGAGCTGTTTTTT
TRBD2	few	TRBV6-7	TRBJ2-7	CASSYPSRSGGYEQYF	TGTGCCAGCAGTTACCCTTCTCGTTCGGGGGGATACGAGCAGTACTTC
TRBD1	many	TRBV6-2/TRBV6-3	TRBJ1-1	CASSSGQANRRGTEAFF	TGTGCCAGCAGCTCCGGACAGGCGAATCGCCGGGGCACTGAAGCTTTCTTT
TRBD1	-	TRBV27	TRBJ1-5	CASSLLGQGNQPQHF	TGTGCCAGCAGTTTATTGGGACAGGGCAACCAGCCCCAGCATTTT
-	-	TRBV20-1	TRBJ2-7	CSAGRQVGAIYEQYF	TGCAGTGCTGGTCGTCAGGTCGGGGCCATATACGAGCAGTACTTC
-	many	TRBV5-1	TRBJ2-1	CASSLVGAQYNEQFF	TGCGCCAGCAGCTTGGTTGGGGCCCAATACAATGAGCAGTTCTTC
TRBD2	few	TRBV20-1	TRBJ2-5	CSVSGGRMSETQYF	TGCAGCGTATCCGGGGGGAGAATGTCGGAGACCCAGTACTTC
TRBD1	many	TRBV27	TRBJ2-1	CASRGTGGASNEQFF	TGTGCCAGCAGAGGGACAGGGGGCGCTAGCAATGAGCAGTTCTTC
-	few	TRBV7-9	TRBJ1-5	CASSQLSQPQHF	TGTGCCAGCAGCCAGCTCAGTCAGCCCCAGCATTTT
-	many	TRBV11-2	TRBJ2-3	CASAGDTQYF	TGTGCCAGCGCCGGTGATACGCAGTATTTT
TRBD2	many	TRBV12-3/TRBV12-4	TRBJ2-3	CASSRTSGMGDTQYF	TGTGCCAGCAGTCGGACTAGCGGGATGGGGGATACGCAGTATTTT
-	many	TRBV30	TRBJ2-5	CAWSGAAPTQYF	TGTGCCTGGAGTGGGGCAGCGCCCACCCAGTACTTC
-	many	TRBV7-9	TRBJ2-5	CASSSSGVQETQYF	TGTGCCAGCAGCTCCTCAGGGGTTCAAGAGACCCAGTACTTC
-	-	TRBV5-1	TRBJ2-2	CASSFGGPDTGELFF	TGCGCCAGCAGCTTTGGTGGCCCCGACACCGGGGAGCTGTTTTTT
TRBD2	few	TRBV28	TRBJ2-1	CASRAGEVYIYNEQFF	TGTGCCAGCCGGGCGGGAGAAGTCTATATTTACAATGAGCAGTTCTTC
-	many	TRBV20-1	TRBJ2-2	CSARPFGNGAGELFF	TGCAGTGCTAGACCGTTCGGCAATGGGGCCGGGGAGCTGTTTTTT
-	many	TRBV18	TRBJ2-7	CASSPDGAGEQYF	TGTGCCAGCTCACCCGATGGGGCTGGGGAGCAGTACTTC
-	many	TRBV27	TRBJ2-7	CASSPLQGSYEQYF	TGTGCCAGCAGTCCATTACAGGGCTCCTACGAGCAGTACTTC
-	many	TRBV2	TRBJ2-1	CASSVREDNEQFF	TGTGCCAGCAGTGTCCGGGAAGACAATGAGCAGTTCTTC
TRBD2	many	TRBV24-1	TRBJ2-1	CATSDLAGGDTYNEQFF	TGTGCCACCAGTGATTTAGCGGGAGGCGATACCTACAATGAGCAGTTCTTC
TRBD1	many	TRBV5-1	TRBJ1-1	CASSLRGRTNTEAFF	TGCGCCAGCAGCTTGAGGGGGCGGACGAACACTGAAGCTTTCTTT
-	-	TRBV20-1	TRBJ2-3	CSANSADSTADTQYF	TGCAGTGCTAACTCCGCGGACAGCACGGCAGATACGCAGTATTTT
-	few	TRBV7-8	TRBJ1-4	CASSTHRPNEKLFF	TGTGCCAGCAGCACGCACCGTCCGAATGAAAAACTGTTTTTT
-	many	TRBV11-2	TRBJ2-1	CASSLVGAEQFF	TGTGCCAGCAGCTTAGTGGGAGCGGAGCAGTTCTTC
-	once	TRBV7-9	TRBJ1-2	CASSAGPYGYTF	TGTGCCAGCAGCGCCGGGCCCTATGGCTACACCTTC
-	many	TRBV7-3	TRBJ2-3	CASSQTGTLSTDTQYF	TGTGCCAGCAGTCAAACCGGGACACTTAGCACAGATACGCAGTATTTT
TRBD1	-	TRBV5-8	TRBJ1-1	CASSGRTGSNTEAFF	TGTGCCAGCAGCGGGCGGACAGGTTCGAACACTGAAGCTTTCTTT
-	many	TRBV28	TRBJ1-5	CASSQRTVSNQPQHF	TGTGCCAGCAGCCAACGGACAGTTAGCAATCAGCCCCAGCATTTT
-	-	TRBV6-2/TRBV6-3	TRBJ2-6	CASSYSGGWSLSGANVLTF	TGTGCCAGCAGTTACTCCGGGGGATGGTCTCTCTCTGGGGCCAACGTCCTGACTTTC
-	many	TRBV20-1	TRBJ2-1	CSARLVSTNEQFF	TGCAGTGCTAGATTGGTCAGCACCAATGAGCAGTTCTTC
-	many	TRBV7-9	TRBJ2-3	CASSSTKNLQGLDTQYF	TGTGCCAGCAGCTCCACCAAGAACCTCCAGGGGTTAGATACGCAGTATTTT
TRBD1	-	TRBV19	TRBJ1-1	CASRAGGETEAFF	TGTGCCAGTAGAGCAGGGGGGGAGACTGAAGCTTTCTTT
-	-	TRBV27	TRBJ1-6	CASSPPGPTSLSSYNSPLHF	TGTGCCAGCAGTCCTCCGGGACCCACTTCTTTGAGCTCCTATAATTCACCCCTCCACTTT
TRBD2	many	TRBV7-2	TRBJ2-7	CASGLAGVYEQYF	TGTGCCAGCGGACTAGCGGGCGTCTACGAGCAGTACTTC
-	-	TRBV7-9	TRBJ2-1	CASSLVSNYNEQFF	TGTGCCAGCAGCTTAGTCTCGAACTACAATGAGCAGTTCTTC
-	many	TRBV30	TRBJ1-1	CAWSVGRKNTEAFF	TGTGCCTGGAGTGTTGGACGGAAGAACACTGAAGCTTTCTTT
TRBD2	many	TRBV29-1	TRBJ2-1	CSVTTSGEMMYEQFF	TGCAGCGTGACGACTAGCGGGGAGATGATGTATGAGCAGTTCTTC
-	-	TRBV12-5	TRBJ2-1	CASGLNLAGEASYNEQFF	TGTGCTAGTGGTCTGAACTTGGCGGGTGAAGCCTCCTACAATGAGCAGTTCTTC
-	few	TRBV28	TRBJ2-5	CASSIPGPQETQYF	TGTGCCAGCAGTATCCCGGGACCGCAAGAGACCCAGTACTTC